Following are 24 T cell receptor beta chains from one sample sequenced in a study of blood T cell repertoires in COVID-19. Assay: immunoSEQ multiplex PCR; the TCRdb copy retains only in-frame clones and omits some. The data hold 200,000 to 300,000 clones, with approximately 88% observed a single time. Specimen: PBMCs or T cells enriched from blood (not recorded which). These receptors came from a woman in her 40s with acute COVID-19.

A note on this clone: Other DNA sequences in the sample encode the same CDR3. This chain connects TRBV24-1 to TRBJ1-2, with 7 bases identical to TRBD1. In germline, CDR1 is KGHDR, CDR2 SFDVKD. J was trimmed by 4 bases and V by 3 bases; bases with no gene match: 1. The CDR3 extends over 13 amino acids. CDR3 in amino acids: CATSDRTGYGYTF. The CDR3 DNA reads TGTGCCACCAGTGATAGGACAGGCTATGGCTACACCTTC.

The V gene is TRBV19, the J gene TRBJ1-3; D not certain. V was shortened by 5 bases and J by 3 bases, with 17 bases between the two germline ends. The CDR3 length is 16 residues. Germline V gives CDR1 LNHDA, CDR2 SQIVND (reference sequence). The CDR3 bases are TGTGCCAGTAGTCTAGTTCGGGGAACTGGTGGAAACACCATATATTTT. It translates to CASSLVRGTGGNTIYF.

V and J are TRBV6-2 or TRBV6-3 and TRBJ2-7; tentatively, D is TRBD1 (5 bases). The CDR3 spans 13 residues. Trimming pared 7 bases from V and 5 bases from J, leaving 15 bases between. From germline, CDR1 is MNHEY and CDR2 SVGEGT. The CDR3 region has the DNA TGTGCCAGCACCCCGATTCTAGGGGACGAGCAGTACTTC. Translating it yields CASTPILGDEQYF.

The sample holds a few counts of this clone. The chain links TRBV30 to TRBJ1-2; 7 nucleotides agree with TRBD1. V was clipped by 6 bases and J by 2 bases; unmatched bases: 12. CDR3 size: 15 residues. Germline CDR1 reads GTSNPN; CDR2 reads SVGIG (reference sequence). The CDR3 region is CACPTNLQGNYGYTF. DNA of the CDR3: TGTGCCTGCCCTACCAACCTACAGGGGAACTATGGCTACACCTTC.

The J gene is TRBJ2-7, the V gene TRBV4-3; TRBD2 might be the D (5 bases). CDR1 is LGHNA and CDR2 is YSLEER in the germline V gene. The CDR3 runs to 15 residues. Trimming left V 0 bases short and J 0 bases short, with 9 bases between. CDR3 in DNA: TGCGCCAGCAGCCAAGAACTAGGGAGCTCCTACGAGCAGTACGTC. Translating it yields CASSQELGSSYEQYV.

This chain uses TRBV7-2 with TRBJ1-4, with D unresolved. The CDR3 sequence is 14 residues long. V lost 3 bases to trimming and J lost 8 bases, with 13 bases between them. Germline V CDR1 and CDR2: SGHTA, FQGNSA. For the CDR3, the DNA is TGTGCCAGCAGCTTTACGGCCGTGGAGGAAAAACTGTTTTTT. It specifies CASSFTAVEEKLFF.

The rearrangement links TRBV7-2 to TRBJ1-3; possibly TRBD1 for D (6 bases). Looked up from germline, CDR1 is SGHTA and CDR2 is FQGNSA. Deletions cut 4 bases from V and 4 bases from J, with 11 bases between. CDR3 length: 14 residues. The CDR3 protein is CASSSQQGGNTIYF. The CDR3 DNA is TGTGCCAGCAGCTCCCAGCAGGGGGGAAACACCATATATTTT.

This chain connects TRBV28 to TRBJ1-3; D may be TRBD1 (6 bases). Germline loops: CDR1 MDHEN, CDR2 SYDVKM. CDR3 length: 13 residues. The V end was cut by 5 bases, the J end by 4 bases, with 9 bases between. CDR3 in DNA: TGTGCCAGCAGTCCAGGGGAGGGAAACACCATATATTTT. Its protein product is CASSPGEGNTIYF.

CDR3 residues: CASSQEGRGRAYGYTF. The CDR3 bases are TGTGCCAGCTCTCAAGAGGGCAGGGGGCGCGCCTATGGCTACACCTTC. The chain links TRBV18 to TRBJ1-2; TRBD1 matches at 8 bases. Germline CDR1 and CDR2: KGHSH and LQKENI. J gave up 4 bases and V 6 bases, and 13 bases lay outside the gene matches. The CDR3 length is 16 residues.

The chain links TRBV24-1 to TRBJ2-3, with D possibly matching TRBD1 (6 bases). With 3 bases removed from V and 3 bases from J, the gap between germline ends came to 15 bases. The CDR3 spans 16 residues. Per the germline V gene, CDR1 is KGHDR and CDR2 is SFDVKD. The CDR3 loop is CATSDAYRVGTDTQYF. In nucleotides, the CDR3 is TGTGCCACCAGTGATGCATACAGGGTTGGGACAGATACGCAGTATTTT.

The chain's CDR3 is CASSSPIAERETQYF. The DNA of the CDR3 is TGTGCCAGCAGCTCCCCTATAGCGGAGAGGGAGACCCAGTACTTC. The chain joins TRBV7-2 to TRBJ2-5, with D tentatively TRBD2 (6 bases). The ends were cut back, 4 bases at V and 5 bases at J, with 17 bases in the middle. The CDR3 loop spans 15 amino acids. Per the germline V gene, CDR1 is SGHTA and CDR2 is FQGNSA.

CDR3: CAISEGGQGTYGYTF. The CDR3 coding sequence is TGTGCCATCAGTGAGGGGGGTCAGGGGACCTATGGCTACACCTTC. The chain joins TRBV10-3 to TRBJ1-2; maybe TRBD1 (6 bases). This CDR3 has 15 residues. Trimming removed 2 bases from V and 4 bases from J, with 14 bases in between. Germline V gene lookup returns CDR1 ENHRY and CDR2 SYGVKD.

This chain uses TRBV19 with TRBJ1-5; unclear D gene. Trimming pared 3 bases from V and 5 bases from J, leaving 14 bases between. The CDR3 spans 15 residues. The germline CDR1 and CDR2 sequences are LNHDA and SQIVND (reference sequence). The DNA for the CDR3 is TGTGCCAGTAGTATTCTCAGTGCCAATGATCAGCCCCAGCATTTT. Amino acids: CASSILSANDQPQHF.

The chain combines TRBV29-1 with TRBJ2-1, with D perhaps TRBD2 (5 bases). Germline CDR1 SQVTM, CDR2 ANQGSEA. This CDR3 region has 15 residues. Trimming shortened V by 0 bases and J by 3 bases, and 12 bases separated the two germline ends. In DNA, the CDR3 is TGCAGCGTTGAAGAGGACTTAAAAGTCTACAATGAGCAGTTCTTC. It yields the protein CSVEEDLKVYNEQFF.

This sequence joins TRBV19 and TRBJ1-2, with TRBD1 as a possible D gene (5 bases). This CDR3 is built from 12 residues. Germline V gives CDR1 LNHDA, CDR2 SQIVND (reference sequence). With 6 bases removed from V and 8 bases from J, the gap between germline ends came to 13 bases. CDR3 region: CASSDSPIGYTF. The CDR3 coding sequence is TGTGCCAGTAGCGACAGCCCGATAGGCTACACCTTC.

This clone was recorded once. The rearrangement uses TRBV11-2 and TRBJ2-5; perhaps TRBD1 as D (6 bases). CDR1 SGHAT and CDR2 FQNNGV come from the germline V gene. The V end was cut by 3 bases, the J end by 4 bases, with 12 bases between. This CDR3 has 14 residues. The chain's CDR3 is CASSFTGQVETQYF. The CDR3 DNA is TGTGCCAGCAGCTTTACGGGACAAGTAGAGACCCAGTACTTC. The full variable domain, with the rest looked up from reference TRBV11-2 and TRBJ2-5, is EAGVAQSPRYKIIEKRQSVAFWCNPISGHATLYWYQQILGQGPKLLIQFQNNGVVDDSQLPKDRFSAERLKGVDSTLKIQPAKLEDSAVYLCASSFTGQVETQYFGPGTRLLVL.

The chain employs TRBV19 and TRBJ2-3, with TRBD2 as a possible D gene (6 bases). The CDR3 contains 18 residues. Germline CDR1 reads LNHDA; CDR2 reads SQIVND (reference sequence). V was cut by 5 bases and J by 0 bases, with 21 bases left in between. This chain's CDR3 is CASSGGPPLSTSTDTQYF. The CDR3 coding sequence is TGTGCCAGTAGTGGAGGGCCCCCTTTATCAACTAGCACAGATACGCAGTATTTT.

This chain links TRBV2 with TRBJ2-7, with D maybe TRBD2 (5 bases). The V end lost 5 bases, the J end lost 2 bases, and 7 bases lay between the germline ends. The CDR3 runs to 12 residues. CDR1 and CDR2 from the germline V gene are SNHLY and FYNNEI. CDR3 sequence (DNA): TGTGCCAGCAGTCTGGAGGCCTACGAGCAGTACTTC. Translation gives CASSLEAYEQYF.

The chain has TRBV11-3 and TRBJ2-1; weak D call: TRBD2 (6 bases). Trimming shortened V by 4 bases and J by 5 bases, and 12 bases separated the two germline ends. The germline gives CDR1 SGHNT, CDR2 YENEEA. The CDR3 runs to 14 residues. The CDR3 reads CASSSSSENNEQFF. The CDR3 bases are TGTGCCAGCAGCTCATCTAGCGAGAACAATGAGCAGTTCTTC.

The rearrangement links TRBV4-1 to TRBJ2-5, with TRBD1 as a possible D gene (6 bases). The V gene's germline CDR1 is MGHRA and CDR2 YSYEKL. The CDR3 extends over 14 amino acids. Trimming took off 1 base at V and 5 bases at J, with 11 bases between the two ends. The CDR3 region is CASSQAQGRETQYF. CDR3 DNA sequence: TGCGCCAGCAGCCAAGCGCAGGGGCGGGAGACCCAGTACTTC.

The chain couples TRBV6-5 to TRBJ2-2, with D hard to call. The ends were cut back, 2 bases at V and 9 bases at J, with 10 bases in the middle. Germline V lookup: CDR1 MNHEY, CDR2 SVGAGI. The CDR3 is 13 residues long. CDR3 sequence: CASSYRVGRELFF. CDR3 in DNA: TGTGCCAGCAGTTACCGGGTAGGCAGGGAGCTGTTTTTT.

This clone is a singleton in its sample. This sequence joins TRBV18 and TRBJ1-5; 8 bases match TRBD1. CDR3 size: 14 residues. The junction had 6 bases not matched to a gene; V was cut back by 5 bases and J by 6 bases. Germline V gene sequence: CDR1 KGHSH, CDR2 LQKENI. The CDR3 reads CASSTTGEGQPQHF. Written as DNA, the CDR3 is TGTGCCAGCTCAACGACAGGGGAAGGTCAGCCCCAGCATTTT.

The genes are TRBV7-2 and TRBJ2-3; TRBD2 aligns across 10 bases. The germline CDR1 and CDR2 sequences are SGHTA and FQGNSA. J was trimmed by 7 bases and V by 5 bases; bases with no gene match: 6. CDR3 length: 14 residues. Written as DNA, the CDR3 is TGTGCCAGCAGCGGTAGCGGGAGGTTCTATACGCAGTATTTT. This encodes CASSGSGRFYTQYF.

This clone was observed a single time. This rearrangement joins TRBV2 to TRBJ2-1; D not resolved. CDR1 SNHLY and CDR2 FYNNEI come from the germline V gene. The V gene lost 6 bases and the J gene lost 0 bases, with 9 bases spanning the gap. This CDR3 contains 14 residues. CDR3 nucleotide sequence: TGTGCCAGCAGGGGCATAGGCTCCTACAATGAGCAGTTCTTC. Translated, it gives CASRGIGSYNEQFF.